These 2 T cell receptor beta chains were sequenced from one sample in a study of T cells after yellow fever vaccination. TCRdb recomputed calls from the 5' RACE reads with MiXCR, one row per CDR3 protein. This table holds some 100,000 distinct CDR3 sequences, approximately 9% found once. The sample here was CD8+ T cells not binding an NS4B(214-222) dextramer, sorted from PBMCs, taken roughly 14 days after the first yellow fever vaccination. The source of these receptors is a man younger than 30 who received the YFV17D yellow fever vaccine.

V and J are TRBV5-1 and TRBJ2-1; D is unclear. The CDR3 has 13 amino acids. Germline loops: CDR1 SGHRS, CDR2 YFSETQ. Trimming pared 3 bases from V and 5 bases from J, leaving 9 bases between. The DNA of the CDR3 is TGCGCCAGCAGCTGGCGACGAAACAATGAGCAGTTCTTC. It encodes CASSWRRNNEQFF.

This clonotype was detected only a few times. The V call is TRBV6-1, the J call TRBJ1-2; tentatively, D is TRBD1 (6 bases). Trimming stripped 5 bases from V and 4 bases from J, with 14 bases between. The length of the CDR3 is 14 residues. The germline V gene encodes CDR1 MNHNS and CDR2 SASEGT. In nucleotides, the CDR3 is TGTGCCAGCAGTCGCGCGGACAGACCCTATGGCTACACCTTC. Its protein is CASSRADRPYGYTF.